Sequencing of this T cell receptor beta chain was carried out in a study of cytomegalovirus exposure and HLA in healthy donors. Study as a whole: Genetic ancestry analysis placed 75% to 85% of the approximately 400 donors that were genotyped in the Caucasian-associated cluster. Study conclusions and caveats: Three CMV-associated chains proved CMV antigen-specific in vitro. An analysis that was carried out later associated 15,000 to 20,000 TCR beta sequences with HLA alleles at 0.05 false discovery rate. In a later analysis, V- and J-gene trimming of beta chains associated with a DCLRE1C missense variant, replicated independently.

From germline, CDR1 is SQVTM and CDR2 ANQGSEA. The CDR3 runs 17 residues. Germline trimming cut 4 bases from V and 2 bases from J; bases unmatched to any gene: 17. In the PCR, 60 Vbeta and 13 Jbeta primers were used. Repertoires were generated with immunoSEQ multiplex PCR, while TCRdb's copy carries only in-frame clones and drops some. The sample yields approximately 250,000 clones, around 83% seen once. Worth noting for this clone: Its antigen is currently unknown.

Sequencing was done on a sample of PBMCs. This sequence joins TRBV29-1 and TRBJ2-7; the match to TRBD1 covers 7 bases. The source of this sequence is a girl aged 2 to 10 in good health and CMV-seronegative. This chain's CDR3 is CSVGNGQVFSPAYEQYF. In nucleotides, the CDR3 is TGCAGCGTTGGGAACGGACAGGTTTTTTCGCCCGCCTACGAGCAGTACTTC.